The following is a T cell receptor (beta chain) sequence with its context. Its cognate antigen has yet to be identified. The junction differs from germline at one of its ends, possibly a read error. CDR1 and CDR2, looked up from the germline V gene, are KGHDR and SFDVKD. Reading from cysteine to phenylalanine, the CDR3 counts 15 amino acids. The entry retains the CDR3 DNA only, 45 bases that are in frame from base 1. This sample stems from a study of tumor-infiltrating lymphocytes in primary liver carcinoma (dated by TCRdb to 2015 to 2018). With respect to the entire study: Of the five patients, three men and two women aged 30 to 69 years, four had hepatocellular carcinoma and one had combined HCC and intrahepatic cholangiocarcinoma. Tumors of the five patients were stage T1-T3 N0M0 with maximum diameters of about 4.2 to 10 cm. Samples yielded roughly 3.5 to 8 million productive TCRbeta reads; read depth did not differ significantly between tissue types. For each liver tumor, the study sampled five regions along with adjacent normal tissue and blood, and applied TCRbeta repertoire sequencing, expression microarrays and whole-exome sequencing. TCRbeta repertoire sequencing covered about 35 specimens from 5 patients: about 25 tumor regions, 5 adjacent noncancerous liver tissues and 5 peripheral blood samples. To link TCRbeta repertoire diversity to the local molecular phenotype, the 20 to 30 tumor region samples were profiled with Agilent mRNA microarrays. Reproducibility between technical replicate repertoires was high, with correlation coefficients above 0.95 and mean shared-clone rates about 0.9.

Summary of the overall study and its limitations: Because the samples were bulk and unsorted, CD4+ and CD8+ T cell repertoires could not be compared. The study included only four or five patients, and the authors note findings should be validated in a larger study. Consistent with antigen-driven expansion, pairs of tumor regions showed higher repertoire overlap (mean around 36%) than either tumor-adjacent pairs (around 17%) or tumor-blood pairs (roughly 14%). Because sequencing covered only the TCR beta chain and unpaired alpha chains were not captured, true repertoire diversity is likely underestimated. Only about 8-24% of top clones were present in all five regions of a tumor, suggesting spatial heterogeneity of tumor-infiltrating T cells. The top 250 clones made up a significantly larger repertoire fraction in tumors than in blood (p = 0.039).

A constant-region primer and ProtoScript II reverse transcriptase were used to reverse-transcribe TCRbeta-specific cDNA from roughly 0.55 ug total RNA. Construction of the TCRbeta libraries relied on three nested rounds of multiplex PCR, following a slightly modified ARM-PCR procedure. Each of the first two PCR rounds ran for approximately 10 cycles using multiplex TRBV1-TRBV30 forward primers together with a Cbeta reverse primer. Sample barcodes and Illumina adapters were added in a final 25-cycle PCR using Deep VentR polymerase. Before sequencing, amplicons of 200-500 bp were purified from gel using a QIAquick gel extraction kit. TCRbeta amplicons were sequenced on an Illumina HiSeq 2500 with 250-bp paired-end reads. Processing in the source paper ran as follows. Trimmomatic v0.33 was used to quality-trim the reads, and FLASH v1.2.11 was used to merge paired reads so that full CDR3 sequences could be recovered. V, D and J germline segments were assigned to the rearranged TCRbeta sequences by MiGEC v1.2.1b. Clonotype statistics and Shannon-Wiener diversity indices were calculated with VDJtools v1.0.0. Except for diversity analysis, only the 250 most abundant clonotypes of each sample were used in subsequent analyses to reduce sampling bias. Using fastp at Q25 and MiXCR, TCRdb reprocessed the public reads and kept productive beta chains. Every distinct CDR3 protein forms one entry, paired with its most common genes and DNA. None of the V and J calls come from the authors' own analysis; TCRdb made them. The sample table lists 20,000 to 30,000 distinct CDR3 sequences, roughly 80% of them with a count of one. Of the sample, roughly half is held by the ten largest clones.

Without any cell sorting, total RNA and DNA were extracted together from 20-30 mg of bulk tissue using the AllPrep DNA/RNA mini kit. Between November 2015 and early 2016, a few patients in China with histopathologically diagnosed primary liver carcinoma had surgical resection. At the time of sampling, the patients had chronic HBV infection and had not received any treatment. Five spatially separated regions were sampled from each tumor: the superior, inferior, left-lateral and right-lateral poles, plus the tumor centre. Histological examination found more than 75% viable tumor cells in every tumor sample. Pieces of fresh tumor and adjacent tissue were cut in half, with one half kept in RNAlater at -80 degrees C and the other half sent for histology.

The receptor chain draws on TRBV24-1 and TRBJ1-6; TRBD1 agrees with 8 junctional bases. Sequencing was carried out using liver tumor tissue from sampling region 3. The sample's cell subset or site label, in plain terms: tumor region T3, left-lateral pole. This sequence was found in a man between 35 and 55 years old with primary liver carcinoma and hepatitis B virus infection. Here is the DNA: TGTGCCAACAGTGATGCTGGACAGGGTGGTTCACCCCTCCACTTT. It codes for CANSDAGQGGSPLHF.